This paragraph reports one T cell receptor (beta chain). These data belong to a study of control samples from healthy donors and cancer patients. Only in-frame clones appear in the TCRdb table, and some are missing; sequencing was by immunoSEQ multiplex PCR. The sample lists some 44,000 clones, over 65% occurring once. The CDR3 consists of 15 residues. Deletions cut 6 bases from V and 0 bases from J, with 14 bases between. The germline V gene encodes CDR1 MGHRA and CDR2 YSYEKL. The TCR was taken from a male donor with melanoma. The chain is built from TRBV4-1 and TRBJ2-5, with D perhaps TRBD2 (5 bases). Sequenced input: formalin-fixed, paraffin-embedded tissue. The DNA for the CDR3 is TGCGCCAGCAGTCGCCGGGAATCCTACCAAGAGACCCAGTACTTC. Translating gives CASSRRESYQETQYF.